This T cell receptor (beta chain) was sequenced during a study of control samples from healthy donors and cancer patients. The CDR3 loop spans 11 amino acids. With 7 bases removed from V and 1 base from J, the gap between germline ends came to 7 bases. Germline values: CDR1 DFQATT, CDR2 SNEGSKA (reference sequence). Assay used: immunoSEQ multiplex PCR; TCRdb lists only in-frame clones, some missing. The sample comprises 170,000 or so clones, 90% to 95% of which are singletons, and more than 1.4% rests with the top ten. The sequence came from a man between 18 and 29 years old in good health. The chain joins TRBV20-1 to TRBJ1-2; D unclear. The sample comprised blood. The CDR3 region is CSEVFNYGYTF. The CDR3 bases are TGCAGTGAGGTTTTTAACTATGGCTACACCTTC.